The 7 T cell receptor beta chains reported below all come from one sample, sequenced in a study of T cell clones after liver transplantation. Proliferating CFSE-low MLR cells were sequenced to define alloreactive TCRbeta sequences. Their target antigens are unknown. Assay used: immunoSEQ multiplex PCR; TCRdb lists only in-frame clones, some missing. Among some 5,000 clones, 25% to 35% were seen once, and the ten largest hold more than 4.5%. Sequenced input: CD4+ T cells from cultured PBMCs. The receptors here all came from a human patient who received a liver transplant. Some T cells may be provided by the graft donor.

This clone is labeled as medium-sized (0.01 to 0.1%). The chain employs TRBV19 and TRBJ2-7; 7 bases fit TRBD2. CDR3 length: 14 residues. Germline CDR1 reads LNHDA; CDR2 reads SQIVND (reference sequence). With 4 bases clipped from V and 7 bases from J, the junction kept 10 bases outside the gene matches. The CDR3 sequence is CASSTGLTAGEQYF. CDR3 coding DNA: TGTGCCAGTAGTACAGGACTAACAGCGGGGGAGCAGTACTTC. The complete variable domain, with remaining parts taken from reference TRBV19 and TRBJ2-7, reads DGGITQSPKYLFRKEGQNVTLSCEQNLNHDAMYWYRQDPGQGLRLIYYSQIVNDFQKGDIAEGYSVSREKKESFPLTVTSAQKNPTAFYLCASSTGLTAGEQYFGPGTRLTVT.

The chain has TRBV19 and TRBJ1-1, with D perhaps TRBD1 (6 bases). This CDR3 has 14 amino acids. Deletions cut 0 bases from V and 11 bases from J, with 16 bases between. Germline CDR1 reads LNHDA; CDR2 reads SQIVND (reference sequence). The CDR3: CASSIDTRRGSAFF. The DNA for the CDR3 is TGTGCCAGTAGTATAGATACGCGAAGGGGGTCGGCTTTCTTT.

CDR3 amino acids: CASSLGLSGSYEQYF. CDR3 sequence (DNA): TGCGCCAGCAGCTTAGGGCTCTCGGGAAGTTACGAGCAGTACTTC. The rearrangement joins TRBV5-1 to TRBJ2-7, with D possibly being TRBD2 (5 bases). The V and J ends lost 2 bases and 4 bases respectively, with 16 bases between them. Germline values: CDR1 SGHRS, CDR2 YFSETQ. The CDR3 has 15 amino acids.

The chain couples TRBV6-5 to TRBJ2-1, with 8 bases aligning to TRBD2. The V segment lost 5 bases and the J segment 7 bases; nucleotides outside the gene matches: 4. CDR3 length: 13 amino acids. CDR1 is MNHEY, CDR2 SVGAGI, per germline. CDR3 protein: CASSKTSVNEQFF. In DNA form, the CDR3 reads TGTGCCAGCAGTAAGACTAGCGTGAATGAGCAGTTCTTC.

This clone came up a few times. This chain links TRBV7-2 with TRBJ2-3; D unresolved. CDR1 and CDR2 (germline): SGHTA, FQGNSA. The CDR3 has 12 residues. Trimming shortened V by 6 bases and J by 2 bases, and 6 bases separated the two germline ends. As DNA, the CDR3 is TGTGCCAGCAGGTTAAACACAGATACGCAGTATTTT. Its protein product is CASRLNTDTQYF.

This clone has just a few counts. The V and J genes are TRBV7-3 and TRBJ2-5; a possible D gene is TRBD1 (6 bases). The V end lost 4 bases, the J end lost 5 bases, and 14 bases lay between the germline ends. CDR3 length: 14 amino acids. Germline V gene sequence: CDR1 SGHTA, CDR2 FQGTGA. The CDR3 DNA reads TGTGCCAGCAGCTCGTCAGGGGTGGGGGAGACCCAGTACTTC. It yields the protein CASSSSGVGETQYF.

This clone was seen a few times. The rearrangement joins TRBV27 to TRBJ1-4, with a weak D call TRBD1 (5 bases). Trimming took off 2 bases at V and 2 bases at J, with 12 bases between the two ends. The CDR3 consists of 16 residues. Germline CDR1 is MNHEY and CDR2 is SMNVEV (reference sequence). In DNA form, the CDR3 reads TGTGCCAGCAGTTTACAGGGTACTGGGACTAATGAAAAACTGTTTTTT. It encodes CASSLQGTGTNEKLFF.